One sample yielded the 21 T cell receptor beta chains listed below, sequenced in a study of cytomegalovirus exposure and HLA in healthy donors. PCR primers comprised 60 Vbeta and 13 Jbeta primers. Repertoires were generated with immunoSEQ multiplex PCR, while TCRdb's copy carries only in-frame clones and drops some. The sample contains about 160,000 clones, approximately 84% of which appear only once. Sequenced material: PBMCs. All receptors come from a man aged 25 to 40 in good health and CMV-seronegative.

The CDR3 nucleotides read TGTGCCAGCACCACCCCTCGGGGGGGAGGCGAGACCCAGTACTTC. It is translated as CASTTPRGGGETQYF. The chain recombines TRBV28 with TRBJ2-5, with 8 bases lining up with TRBD2. The CDR3 loop spans 15 amino acids. Germline-derived CDR1 and CDR2 are MDHEN and SYDVKM. V was clipped by 7 bases and J by 5 bases; unmatched bases: 12.

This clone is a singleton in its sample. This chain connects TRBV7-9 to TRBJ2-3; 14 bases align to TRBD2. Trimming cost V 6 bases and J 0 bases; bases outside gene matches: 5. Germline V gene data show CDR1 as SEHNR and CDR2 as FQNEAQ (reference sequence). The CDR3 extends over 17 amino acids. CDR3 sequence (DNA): TGTGCCAGCAGGGGACTAGCGGGAGACTCTAGCACAGATACGCAGTATTTT. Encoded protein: CASRGLAGDSSTDTQYF.

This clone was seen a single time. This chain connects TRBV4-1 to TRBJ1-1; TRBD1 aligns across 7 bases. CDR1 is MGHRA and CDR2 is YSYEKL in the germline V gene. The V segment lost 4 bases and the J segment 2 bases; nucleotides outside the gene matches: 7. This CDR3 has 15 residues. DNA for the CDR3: TGCGCCAGCAGCCGATCAACAGGGGATAACACTGAAGCTTTCTTT. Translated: CASSRSTGDNTEAFF.

This CDR3 reads CASSSRENSPLHF. The CDR3 DNA reads as TGTGCCAGTAGTAGCCGTGAGAATTCACCCCTCCACTTT. The chain uses TRBV19 and TRBJ1-6; no reliable D call. This CDR3 is built from 13 residues. V shed 4 bases and J shed 7 bases, with 8 bases lying between them. Germline V gene data show CDR1 as LNHDA and CDR2 as SQIVND (reference sequence).

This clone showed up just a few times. CDR3 DNA sequence: TGTGCCAGTAGTATTGCGGGGGGGAGCACCTACGAGCAGTACTTC. Its translation is CASSIAGGSTYEQYF. This chain connects TRBV19 to TRBJ2-7; TRBD2 matches 9 bases. CDR1 is LNHDA and CDR2 is SQIVND in the germline V gene (reference sequence). The V segment lost 3 bases and the J segment 2 bases; nucleotides outside the gene matches: 5. CDR3 size: 15 residues. The whole variable domain, filled in from reference TRBV19 and TRBJ2-7, reads DGGITQSPKYLFRKEGQNVTLSCEQNLNHDAMYWYRQDPGQGLRLIYYSQIVNDFQKGDIAEGYSVSREKKESFPLTVTSAQKNPTAFYLCASSIAGGSTYEQYFGPGTRLTVT.

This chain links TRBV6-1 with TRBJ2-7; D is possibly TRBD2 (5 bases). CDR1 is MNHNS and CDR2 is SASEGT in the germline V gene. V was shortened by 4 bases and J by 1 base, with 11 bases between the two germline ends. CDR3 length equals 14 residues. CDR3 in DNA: TGTGCCAGCAGTGGGAGGACCGAATCCTACGAGCAGTACTTC. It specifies CASSGRTESYEQYF.

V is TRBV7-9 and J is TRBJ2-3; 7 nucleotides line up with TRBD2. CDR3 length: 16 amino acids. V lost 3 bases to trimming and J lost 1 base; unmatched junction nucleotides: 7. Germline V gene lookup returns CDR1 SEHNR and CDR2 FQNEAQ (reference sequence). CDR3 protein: CASSLVAGVGTDTQYF. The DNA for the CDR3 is TGTGCCAGCAGCTTGGTGGCGGGAGTCGGCACAGATACGCAGTATTTT.

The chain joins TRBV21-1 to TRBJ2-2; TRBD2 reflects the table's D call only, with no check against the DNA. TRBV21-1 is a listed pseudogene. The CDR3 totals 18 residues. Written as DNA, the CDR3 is TGTGCCAGCAGCGAGGGTGGACTAGCGGACCCGGGGACCGGGGAGCTGTTTTTT. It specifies CASSEGGLADPGTGELFF.

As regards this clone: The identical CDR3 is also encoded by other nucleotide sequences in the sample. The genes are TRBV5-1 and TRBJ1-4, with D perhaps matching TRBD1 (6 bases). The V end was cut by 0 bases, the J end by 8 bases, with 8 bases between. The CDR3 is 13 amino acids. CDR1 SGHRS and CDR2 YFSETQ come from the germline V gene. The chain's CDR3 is CASSLDRVEKLFF. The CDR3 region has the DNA TGCGCCAGCAGCTTGGACAGGGTGGAAAAACTGTTTTTT.

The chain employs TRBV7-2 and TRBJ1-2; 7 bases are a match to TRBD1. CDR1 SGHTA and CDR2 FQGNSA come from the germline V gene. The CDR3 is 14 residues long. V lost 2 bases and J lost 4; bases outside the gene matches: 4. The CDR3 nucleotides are TGTGCCAGCAGCTTAACGGGGGACAGCTATGGCTACACCTTC. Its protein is CASSLTGDSYGYTF. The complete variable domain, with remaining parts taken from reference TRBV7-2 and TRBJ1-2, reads GAGVSQSPSNKVTEKGKDVELRCDPISGHTALYWYRQSLGQGLEFLIYFQGNSAPDKSGLPSDRFSAERTGGSVSTLTIQRTQQEDSAVYLCASSLTGDSYGYTFGSGTRLTVV.

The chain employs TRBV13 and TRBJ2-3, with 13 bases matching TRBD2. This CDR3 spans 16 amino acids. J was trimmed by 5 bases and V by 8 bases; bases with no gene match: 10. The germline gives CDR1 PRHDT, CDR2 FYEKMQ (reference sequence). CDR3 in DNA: TGTGCCAGCGACCTGACTAGCGGGGGGCCGGAAGATACGCAGTATTTT. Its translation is CASDLTSGGPEDTQYF. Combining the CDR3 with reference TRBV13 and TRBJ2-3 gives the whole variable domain AAGVIQSPRHLIKEKRETATLKCYPIPRHDTVYWYQQGPGQDPQFLISFYEKMQSDKGSIPDRFSAQQFSDYHSELNMSSLELGDSALYFCASDLTSGGPEDTQYFGPGTRLTVL.

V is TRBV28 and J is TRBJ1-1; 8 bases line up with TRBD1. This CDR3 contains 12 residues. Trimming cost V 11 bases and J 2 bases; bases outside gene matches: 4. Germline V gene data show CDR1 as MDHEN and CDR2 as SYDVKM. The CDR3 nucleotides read TGTGCCCTCACAGGGGGTAACACTGAAGCTTTCTTT. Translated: CALTGGNTEAFF. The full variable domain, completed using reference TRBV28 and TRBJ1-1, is DVKVTQSSRYLVKRTGEKVFLECVQDMDHENMFWYRQDPGLGLRLIYFSYDVKMKEKGDIPEGYSVSREKKERFSLILESASTNQTSMYLCALTGGNTEAFFGQGTRLTVV.

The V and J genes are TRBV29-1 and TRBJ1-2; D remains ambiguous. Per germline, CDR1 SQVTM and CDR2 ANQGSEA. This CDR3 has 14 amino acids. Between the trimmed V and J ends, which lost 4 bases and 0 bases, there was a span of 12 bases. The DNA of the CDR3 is TGCAGCGTTGGCCGCGGTTCAGCTAACTATGGCTACACCTTC. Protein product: CSVGRGSANYGYTF.

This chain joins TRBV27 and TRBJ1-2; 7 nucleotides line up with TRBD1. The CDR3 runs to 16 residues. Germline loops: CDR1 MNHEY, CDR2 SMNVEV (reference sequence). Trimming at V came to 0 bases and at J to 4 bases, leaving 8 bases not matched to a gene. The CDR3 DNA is TGTGCCAGCAGTTTATCGAGGGGACAGAACGTCTATGGCTACACCTTC. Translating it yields CASSLSRGQNVYGYTF.

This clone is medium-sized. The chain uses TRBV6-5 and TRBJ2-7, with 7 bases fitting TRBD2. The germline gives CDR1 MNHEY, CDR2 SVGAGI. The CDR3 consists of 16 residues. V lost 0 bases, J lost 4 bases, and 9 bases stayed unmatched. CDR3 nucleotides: TGTGCCAGCAGTTACTCATTCCAGGGAGGGCGATACGAGCAGTACTTC. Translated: CASSYSFQGGRYEQYF.

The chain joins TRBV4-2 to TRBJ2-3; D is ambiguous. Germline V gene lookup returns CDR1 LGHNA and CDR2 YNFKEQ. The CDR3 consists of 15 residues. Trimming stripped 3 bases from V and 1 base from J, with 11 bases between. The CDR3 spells CASSQSPGGTDTQYF. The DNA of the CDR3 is TGTGCCAGCAGCCAGTCGCCGGGTGGCACAGATACGCAGTATTTT.

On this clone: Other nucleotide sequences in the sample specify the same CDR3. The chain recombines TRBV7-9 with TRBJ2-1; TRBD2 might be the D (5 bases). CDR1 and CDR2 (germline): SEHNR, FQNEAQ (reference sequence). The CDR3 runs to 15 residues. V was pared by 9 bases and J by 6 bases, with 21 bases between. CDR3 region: CASHSAGGRGNEQFF. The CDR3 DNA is TGTGCCAGTCACTCAGCAGGAGGTCGTGGCAATGAGCAGTTCTTC.

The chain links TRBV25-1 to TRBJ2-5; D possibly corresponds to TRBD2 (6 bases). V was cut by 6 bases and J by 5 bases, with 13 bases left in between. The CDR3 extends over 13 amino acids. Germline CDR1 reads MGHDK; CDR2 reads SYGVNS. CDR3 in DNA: TGTGCCAGCAGCCCGGGGGATCGGGAGACCCAGTACTTC. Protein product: CASSPGDRETQYF.

The DNA of the CDR3 is TGTGCCAGCAGTGAAGTTCAGAGGAGCTCTGGAAACACCATATATTTT. This encodes CASSEVQRSSGNTIYF. The chain recombines TRBV6-1 with TRBJ1-3; D is undetermined. This CDR3 has 16 amino acids. CDR1 and CDR2 from the germline V gene are MNHNS and SASEGT. Between the trimmed V and J ends, which lost 1 base and 0 bases, there was a span of 10 bases.

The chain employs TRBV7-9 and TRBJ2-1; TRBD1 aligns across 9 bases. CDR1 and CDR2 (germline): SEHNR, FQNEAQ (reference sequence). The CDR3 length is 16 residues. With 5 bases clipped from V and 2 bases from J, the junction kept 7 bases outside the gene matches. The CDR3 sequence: CASSQDRGLTYNEQFF. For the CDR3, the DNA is TGTGCCAGCAGCCAGGACAGGGGATTAACCTACAATGAGCAGTTCTTC. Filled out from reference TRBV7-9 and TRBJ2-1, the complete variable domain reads DTGVSQNPRHKITKRGQNVTFRCDPISEHNRLYWYRQTLGQGPEFLTYFQNEAQLEKSRLLSDRFSAERPKGSFSTLEIQRTEQGDSAMYLCASSQDRGLTYNEQFFGPGTRLTVL.

Here the CDR3 reads CASSVEGLAFTDTQYF. The DNA of the CDR3 is TGTGCCAGCAGCGTAGAGGGACTAGCCTTCACAGATACGCAGTATTTT. The rearrangement uses TRBV9 and TRBJ2-3, with 9 bases lining up with TRBD2. There are 16 residues in the CDR3. Germline V CDR1 and CDR2: SGDLS, YYNGEE. Losses at the gene ends were 0 bases for V and 2 bases for J; bases not matched to a gene: 4.